The 13 T cell receptor beta chains reported below all come from one sample, sequenced in a study of T cell responses to AZD1222 COVID-19 vaccine. Repertoires were generated with immunoSEQ multiplex PCR, while TCRdb's copy carries only in-frame clones and drops some. Here the sample spans approximately 100,000 clones, over 70% being singletons. The input for sequencing was peripheral blood, taken on day 0 of AZD1222 vaccination. These receptor sequences come from an adult in good health.

The chain carries TRBV30 and TRBJ2-7; D perhaps matches TRBD1 (6 bases). This CDR3 spans 12 amino acids. Germline-derived CDR1 and CDR2 are GTSNPN and SVGIG (reference sequence). The germline V and J ends were trimmed by 2 bases and 4 bases, with 9 bases remaining between them. In DNA, the CDR3 is TGTGCCTGGAGTCTCCAGGGGTACGAGCAGTACTTC. Its protein is CAWSLQGYEQYF.

The chain uses TRBV7-8 and TRBJ2-3; 7 bases line up with TRBD2. V shed 1 base and J 2 bases; nucleotides not matched to a gene: 6. The CDR3 has 16 amino acids. From germline, CDR1 is SGHVS and CDR2 FQNEAQ. CDR3 DNA sequence: TGTGCCAGCAGCTTAGTGGGGGGACTAACCACAGATACGCAGTATTTT. This translates into CASSLVGGLTTDTQYF.

The chain links TRBV6-5 to TRBJ1-1, with TRBD1 as a possible D gene (6 bases). V was shortened by 2 bases and J by 0 bases, with 13 bases between the two germline ends. In germline, CDR1 is MNHEY, CDR2 SVGAGI. The CDR3 totals 16 residues. CDR3 sequence (DNA): TGTGCCAGCAGTTACAAACGGGGGCGCTTGAACACTGAAGCTTTCTTT. It yields the protein CASSYKRGRLNTEAFF.

The chain carries TRBV7-2 and TRBJ2-7, with 13 bases matching TRBD2. Germline loops: CDR1 SGHTA, CDR2 FQGNSA. The CDR3 totals 14 residues. With 5 bases clipped from V and 2 bases from J, the junction kept 0 bases outside the gene matches. The CDR3: CASSGTSGAYEQYF. The CDR3 nucleotides read TGTGCCAGCAGCGGGACTAGCGGGGCCTACGAGCAGTACTTC.

V gene TRBV28 combines with J gene TRBJ2-7; 7 bases line up with TRBD2. The CDR3 runs 13 residues. V shed 8 bases and J 6 bases; nucleotides not matched to a gene: 10. From germline, CDR1 is MDHEN and CDR2 SYDVKM. CDR3 DNA: TGTGCCAGCGGCGGGAGTCCTATTCGCGAGCAGTACTTC. This translates into CASGGSPIREQYF.

V gene TRBV27 combines with J gene TRBJ2-7, with 11 nucleotides matching TRBD2. The V gene end was trimmed by 2 bases and the J gene end by 0 bases; junction bases not matched to a gene: 9. The CDR3 runs 18 residues. CDR1 and CDR2 (germline): MNHEY, SMNVEV (reference sequence). The CDR3 loop is CASSLAVAGGSSSYEQYF. As DNA, the CDR3 is TGTGCCAGCAGTTTAGCGGTAGCGGGAGGGTCGAGCTCCTACGAGCAGTACTTC.

This clone appeared once. The chain is built from TRBV5-1 and TRBJ1-4; the match to TRBD1 covers 11 bases. V was clipped by 2 bases and J by 8 bases; unmatched bases: 8. There are 16 residues in the CDR3. Germline values: CDR1 SGHRS, CDR2 YFSETQ. CDR3 bases: TGCGCCAGCAGCTTATCCGGACAGGGGGCTGGAGAAAAACTGTTTTTT. It specifies CASSLSGQGAGEKLFF.

The chain recombines TRBV5-1 with TRBJ2-3; 7 bases map to TRBD2. Germline V gene sequence: CDR1 SGHRS, CDR2 YFSETQ. V shed 1 base, J shed 2 bases, and the junction held 4 bases outside the gene matches. CDR3 length: 15 residues. CDR3 nucleotides: TGCGCCAGCAGCTTGTATGCGGGGGACACAGATACGCAGTATTTT. It yields the protein CASSLYAGDTDTQYF.

The V and J genes are TRBV7-2 and TRBJ2-3, with a weak D call TRBD2 (5 bases). Trimming took off 0 bases at V and 7 bases at J, with 8 bases between the two ends. This CDR3 is built from 13 residues. CDR1 is SGHTA and CDR2 is FQGNSA in the germline V gene. The DNA of the CDR3 is TGTGCCAGCAGCTTAGCGGGAGATAATACGCAGTATTTT. The encoded protein is CASSLAGDNTQYF. Using reference TRBV7-2 and TRBJ2-3 for the parts outside the CDR3, the full variable domain is GAGVSQSPSNKVTEKGKDVELRCDPISGHTALYWYRQSLGQGLEFLIYFQGNSAPDKSGLPSDRFSAERTGGSVSTLTIQRTQQEDSAVYLCASSLAGDNTQYFGPGTRLTVL.

V usage is TRBV5-4 and J usage is TRBJ1-3; D uncertain. This CDR3 region has 16 residues. CDR1 is SGHNT and CDR2 is YYREEE in the germline V gene (reference sequence). Trimming stripped 3 bases from V and 0 bases from J, with 13 bases between. The CDR3 reads CASSSAGTNSGNTIYF. CDR3 in DNA: TGTGCCAGCAGCTCGGCAGGTACTAACTCTGGAAACACCATATATTTT.

This rearrangement joins TRBV5-5 to TRBJ2-2; D not certain. CDR3 length equals 15 residues. Looked up from germline, CDR1 is SGHKS and CDR2 is YYEKEE (reference sequence). The ends were cut back, 4 bases at V and 4 bases at J, with 14 bases in the middle. The CDR3 DNA is TGTGCCAGCAGCACCGGACCCCCGAGCACCGGGGAGCTGTTTTTT. Its protein is CASSTGPPSTGELFF.

Here the CDR3 reads CASSLTTDEQYF. The CDR3 DNA sequence: TGCGCCAGCAGCCTAACCACTGACGAGCAGTACTTC. The chain couples TRBV5-1 to TRBJ2-7; unclear D gene. Trimming cost V 4 bases and J 5 bases, with 10 bases left between them. This CDR3 has 12 residues. CDR1 and CDR2 (germline): SGHRS, YFSETQ.

This clone appeared a single time. This chain links TRBV9 with TRBJ2-7; 9 positions agree with TRBD2. CDR3 length: 14 amino acids. Germline-derived CDR1 and CDR2 are SGDLS and YYNGEE. Trimming took 0 bases from V and 4 from J; bases not matched to a gene: 2. DNA of the CDR3: TGTGCCAGCAGCGTAGACAGCGGGGGGTACGAGCAGTACTTC. Protein: CASSVDSGGYEQYF.